The 21 T cell receptor beta chains in this list originate from one sample, sequenced in a study of blood T cell repertoires in COVID-19. The repertoire was sequenced with immunoSEQ multiplex PCR; TCRdb's copy has only in-frame clones and lacks some. Counted here are roughly 480,000 clones, roughly 89% occurring once; the ten biggest clones make up roughly 0.84%. Sequenced input: peripheral blood. These receptors were obtained from a man younger than 35 with COVID-19, enrolled during active disease.

This sequence joins TRBV19 and TRBJ2-1; 7 nucleotides align to TRBD2. Germline V gives CDR1 LNHDA, CDR2 SQIVND (reference sequence). This CDR3 comprises 15 residues. J gave up 0 bases and V 10 bases, and 9 bases lay outside the gene matches. The CDR3 bases are TGTGCCACTCGGACTAGTCCAAGCTCCTACAATGAGCAGTTCTTC. This encodes CATRTSPSSYNEQFF.

V is TRBV7-9 and J is TRBJ2-5; no definite D call. This CDR3 has 13 residues. Germline CDR1 SEHNR, CDR2 FQNEAQ (reference sequence). The ends were cut back, 3 bases at V and 5 bases at J, with 10 bases in the middle. The chain's CDR3 is CASSLRGQETQYF. CDR3 in DNA: TGTGCCAGCAGCTTGCGCGGTCAGGAGACCCAGTACTTC.

The rearrangement links TRBV9 to TRBJ1-1, with a weak D call TRBD1 (5 bases). Germline V gives CDR1 SGDLS, CDR2 YYNGEE. CDR3 length equals 18 residues. Trimming cost V 0 bases and J 0 bases, with 18 bases left between them. CDR3 nucleotide sequence: TGTGCCAGCAGCGTAGATCCCTTAGACAGACGCATGAACACTGAAGCTTTCTTT. Protein product: CASSVDPLDRRMNTEAFF.

The V and J genes are TRBV3-1 (or the pseudogene TRBV3-2) and TRBJ2-3; TRBD2 agrees at 10 bases. The CDR3 runs to 21 residues. Germline V lookup: CDR1 LGHDT, CDR2 YNNKEL (reference sequence). V gave up 4 bases and J gave up 0 bases; unmatched junction bases: 19. The CDR3 is CASSPTQGLAATTTSTDTQYF. The CDR3 nucleotides are TGTGCCAGCAGCCCCACTCAAGGACTAGCGGCGACCACAACTAGCACAGATACGCAGTATTTT.

The V call is TRBV5-1, the J call TRBJ2-5; TRBD2 agrees at 8 bases. This CDR3 has 17 amino acids. In germline, CDR1 is SGHRS, CDR2 YFSETQ. V lost 0 bases, J lost 1 base, and 8 bases stayed unmatched. The CDR3 nucleotides read TGCGCCAGCAGCTTGGTTCGGCGGGGGGCCCTCCAAGAGACCCAGTACTTC. This sequence encodes CASSLVRRGALQETQYF.

The chain joins TRBV7-9 to TRBJ2-5; D not resolved. Germline-derived CDR1 and CDR2 are SEHNR and FQNEAQ (reference sequence). This CDR3 is built from 13 residues. V lost 2 bases, J lost 2 bases, and 6 bases lay in between. In nucleotides, the CDR3 is TGTGCCAGCAGCTTAACTTTACAAGAGACCCAGTACTTC. This encodes CASSLTLQETQYF.

The chain joins TRBV11-3 to TRBJ2-3; possible D gene TRBD2, 5 bases. Germline V gene sequence: CDR1 SGHNT, CDR2 YENEEA. V was pared by 0 bases and J by 5 bases, with 18 bases between. The CDR3 totals 17 residues. In DNA form, the CDR3 reads TGTGCCAGCAGCTTAGATCCCCCTCTATCCGGGAAAGATACGCAGTATTTT. It yields the protein CASSLDPPLSGKDTQYF.

The chain has TRBV9 and TRBJ2-3; D is unclear. V lost 3 bases and J lost 2, with 10 bases in between. Germline V gives CDR1 SGDLS, CDR2 YYNGEE. This CDR3 is 14 amino acids long. The CDR3 sequence: CASSARIPTDTQYF. As DNA, the CDR3 is TGTGCCAGCAGCGCTAGGATCCCCACAGATACGCAGTATTTT.

The V and J genes are TRBV10-2 and TRBJ1-5; no clear D. V was clipped by 0 bases and J by 4 bases, with 7 bases between them. CDR1 and CDR2 from the germline V gene are WSHSY and SAAADI. This CDR3 is built from 14 residues. DNA for the CDR3: TGCGCCAGCAGTGAGTCGACGCGGAATCAGCCCCAGCATTTT. It specifies CASSESTRNQPQHF.

The table lists this clone with a count of one. The chain couples TRBV29-1 to TRBJ2-3; D possibly corresponds to TRBD1 (5 bases). The germline V and J ends were trimmed by 4 bases and 2 bases, with 13 bases remaining between them. This CDR3 is built from 14 residues. CDR1 SQVTM and CDR2 ANQGSEA come from the germline V gene. CDR3 in DNA: TGCAGCGTTGCAGGGAAACTACCCACAGATACGCAGTATTTT. Translation: CSVAGKLPTDTQYF.

V gene TRBV7-3 combines with J gene TRBJ2-2; a possible D gene is TRBD2 (5 bases). The V and J ends lost 0 bases and 6 bases respectively, with 11 bases between them. This CDR3 has 15 residues. In germline, CDR1 is SGHTA, CDR2 FQGTGA. CDR3 amino acids: CASSLTVGDAGELFF. CDR3 sequence (DNA): TGTGCCAGCAGCTTAACGGTGGGAGACGCCGGGGAGCTGTTTTTT.

V usage is TRBV9 and J usage is TRBJ2-3; tentatively, D is TRBD2 (6 bases). There are 14 residues in the CDR3. Germline V gene lookup returns CDR1 SGDLS and CDR2 YYNGEE. V dropped 3 bases and J dropped 2 bases, with 10 bases sitting between them. CDR3 DNA sequence: TGTGCCAGCAGCGGACGGGACTTCACAGATACGCAGTATTTT. Protein product: CASSGRDFTDTQYF.

The CDR3 loop reads CASSRGLNYEQYF. DNA of the CDR3: TGTGCCAGCAGCCGTGGACTTAACTACGAGCAGTACTTC. The gene calls are TRBV6-5 and TRBJ2-7, with D possibly being TRBD2 (5 bases). The CDR3 is 13 residues long. The V gene lost 6 bases and the J gene lost 3 bases, with 12 bases spanning the gap. Germline V gene data show CDR1 as MNHEY and CDR2 as SVGAGI.

The J gene is TRBJ1-1, the V gene TRBV4-1; tentatively, D is TRBD1 (5 bases). V dropped 3 bases and J dropped 1 base, with 9 bases sitting between them. This CDR3 spans 14 amino acids. CDR1 is MGHRA, CDR2 YSYEKL, per germline. CDR3 nucleotides: TGCGCCAGCAGCCACGGTGGGGCGAACACTGAAGCTTTCTTT. This translates into CASSHGGANTEAFF.

V is TRBV7-8 and J is TRBJ1-1; 7 nucleotides align to TRBD1. The CDR3 totals 15 residues. CDR1 and CDR2 (germline): SGHVS, FQNEAQ. V was pared by 0 bases and J by 6 bases, with 7 bases of the junction left unmatched. The CDR3 sequence is CASSLATGLTPEAFF. CDR3 sequence (DNA): TGTGCCAGCAGCTTAGCGACAGGGCTGACCCCTGAAGCTTTCTTT.

The chain joins TRBV5-1 to TRBJ1-2; 7 bases align to TRBD1. Trimming removed 1 base from V and 1 base from J; junction bases left unmatched: 10. The CDR3 is 17 amino acids. Germline assignment: CDR1 SGHRS and CDR2 YFSETQ. The CDR3 reads CASSLTYRDRINYGYTF. The CDR3 nucleotides are TGCGCCAGCAGCTTGACCTACCGGGACAGAATTAACTATGGCTACACCTTC.

Here the CDR3 reads CASSPDRNPYEQYF. The CDR3 coding sequence is TGTGCCAGCAGCCCAGACAGGAACCCCTACGAGCAGTACTTC. The chain combines TRBV13 with TRBJ2-7, with D maybe TRBD1 (6 bases). Germline V gene lookup returns CDR1 PRHDT and CDR2 FYEKMQ (reference sequence). Trimming removed 5 bases at V and 2 bases at J, with 13 bases between. This CDR3 comprises 14 residues.

The gene calls are TRBV29-1 and TRBJ2-7, with 12 bases aligning to TRBD1. V trimming: 7 bases; J trimming: 7 bases; junction bases outside the gene matches: 11. The CDR3 has 14 amino acids. Germline values: CDR1 SQVTM, CDR2 ANQGSEA. The CDR3 loop is CSAGTGGSLGEQYF. CDR3 nucleotides: TGCAGCGCCGGGACAGGGGGCTCGCTTGGGGAGCAGTACTTC.

The chain carries TRBV24-1 and TRBJ1-2, with D perhaps matching TRBD1 (6 bases). The V and J ends lost 3 bases and 5 bases respectively, with 18 bases between them. Germline V gene data show CDR1 as KGHDR and CDR2 as SFDVKD. The CDR3 has 16 residues. The CDR3, as DNA: TGTGCCACCAGTGATGCTTCAGGGGCTTCGAAGTATGGCTACACCTTC. Its protein product is CATSDASGASKYGYTF.

V usage is TRBV24-1 and J usage is TRBJ2-1; 7 nucleotides line up with TRBD1. From germline, CDR1 is KGHDR and CDR2 SFDVKD. Unmatched junction bases numbered 3, after V lost 7 bases and J lost 4 bases. This CDR3 has 13 amino acids. CDR3 sequence: CATRDRMYNEQFF. As DNA, the CDR3 is TGTGCCACCAGGGACAGGATGTACAATGAGCAGTTCTTC.

The chain carries TRBV2 and TRBJ2-3, with a weak D call TRBD2 (5 bases). This CDR3 has 15 residues. Germline V gives CDR1 SNHLY, CDR2 FYNNEI. Trimming removed 8 bases at V and 4 bases at J, with 19 bases between. The CDR3: CASVLLGSIADTQYF. CDR3 DNA: TGTGCCAGCGTCCTACTAGGGTCGATCGCAGATACGCAGTATTTT.